The 5 T cell receptor beta chains reported below all come from one sample, sequenced in a study of molecular identifiers for immune sequencing clone quantification (dated by TCRdb to the late 2010s). Library preparation was by PCR. Instrument used: Illumina HiSeq 4000. TCRdb's own reprocessing of the public reads used fastp at Q25 and MiXCR and kept productive beta chains. Rows merge per CDR3 protein into single entries with the most common DNA and genes. This sample holds 100,000 or so distinct CDR3 sequences; 21% were observed only once. Approximately 0.99% of the sample is taken by the ten largest. Sample: naive CD8+ T cells from blood, with Jurkat cell RNA spiked in. The cell subset or site label corresponds to: FACS-sorted CD8+CD4-CCR7+CD45RA+ naive T cells. The receptors stem from a human donor in good health. Some libraries in this study had Jurkat cell RNA spiked in.

This clonotype was counted only a few times. V usage is TRBV7-9 and J usage is TRBJ2-7, with a tentative D call TRBD1 (6 bases). CDR1 and CDR2 from the germline V gene are SEHNR and FQNEAQ (reference sequence). This CDR3 comprises 14 residues. Trimming took off 5 bases at V and 4 bases at J, with 15 bases between the two ends. In DNA form, the CDR3 reads TGTGCCAGCAGCCCTACCGGGACACCTTACGAGCAGTACTTC. Protein product: CASSPTGTPYEQYF.

Concerning this clonotype: This could be a read error, since a much larger clone is one nucleotide away. The chain recombines TRBV6-5 with TRBJ2-2, with 13 bases aligning to TRBD2. The CDR3 runs 17 residues. The V segment lost 0 bases and the J segment 5 bases; nucleotides outside the gene matches: 3. Germline V gene sequence: CDR1 MNHEY, CDR2 SVGAGI. In nucleotides, the CDR3 is TGTGCCAGCAGTTACTCAGGGACTAGCGGGAAAACCGGGGAGCTGTTTTTT. It codes for CASSYSGTSGKTGELFF.

In this sample, this clonotype turned up a few times. Being one base from a much bigger clone, this may be a read error. This chain joins TRBV20-1 and TRBJ2-5; unclear D gene. The CDR3 consists of 15 residues. Germline CDR1 is DFQATT and CDR2 is SNEGSKA (reference sequence). The CDR3 DNA sequence: TGCAGTGCTAGAGATTGGCAGTTAAACCAAGAGACCCTGTACTTC. Residues: CSARDWQLNQETLYF.

In the case of this clonotype: The CDR3 ends on some other residue instead of the conserved phenylalanine or tryptophan, so this is likely a read error. The V and J genes are TRBV27 and TRBJ2-2; D unclear. Trimming shortened V by 3 bases and J by 2 bases, and 10 bases separated the two germline ends. Germline V gene data show CDR1 as MNHEY and CDR2 as SMNVEV (reference sequence). This CDR3 is 15 amino acids long. The CDR3 sequence: CASSFLPRNTGELFS. The CDR3 region has the DNA TGTGCCAGCAGTTTTCTCCCACGAAACACCGGGGAGCTGTTTTCT.

In this sample, this clonotype turned up a few times. The CDR3 bases are TGTGCCAGCACCCTGGGCAGGGGTAGCGAAAAACTGTTTTTT. Its protein product is CASTLGRGSEKLFF. The V call is TRBV6-2 or TRBV6-3, the J call TRBJ1-4; tentative D call: TRBD1 (6 bases). This CDR3 region has 14 residues. V was cut by 7 bases and J by 8 bases, with 17 bases left in between. Germline CDR1 is MNHEY and CDR2 is SVGEGT.